This TCR beta chain emerged from a study of T cells after yellow fever vaccination. At least ten counts were recorded for this clonotype. No antigen is known for it. TCRdb analysed the 5' RACE reads with MiXCR anew, one entry per CDR3 protein. The sample lists about 160,000 distinct CDR3 sequences; under 7.5% were seen once. Study-wide points: Weaker overall, the secondary response nonetheless peaked faster (day 5 versus 15).

Germline CDR1 is SEHNR and CDR2 is FQNEAQ (reference sequence). V lost 5 bases, J lost 7 bases, and 15 bases lay in between. The length of the CDR3 is 14 residues. This receptor was identified in a young man who received the YFV17D yellow fever vaccine. The genes are TRBV7-9 and TRBJ2-1, with D maybe TRBD2 (6 bases). This specimen was CD4+ T cells sorted from PBMCs, taken roughly 5 days after the first yellow fever vaccination. The CDR3 spells CASSHSGTVNEQFF. CDR3 DNA: TGTGCCAGCAGCCATAGCGGTACGGTAAATGAGCAGTTCTTC.